Following are 22 T cell receptor beta chains from one sample sequenced in a study of blood T cell repertoires in COVID-19. Profiling relied on immunoSEQ multiplex PCR, and the TCRdb table lists in-frame clones only, not all of them. Of about 300,000 clones listed, roughly 85% are singletons. Sequenced: PBMCs or T cells enriched from blood (not recorded which). Receptor source: a woman under 40 who had recovered from COVID-19.

This clone was found a few times. This chain connects TRBV2 to TRBJ1-6, with 8 bases that match TRBD1. Germline V CDR1 and CDR2: SNHLY, FYNNEI. V shed 6 bases and J 7 bases; nucleotides not matched to a gene: 8. The CDR3 consists of 15 residues. The CDR3: CASSAGQGGNSPLHF. Here the CDR3 DNA reads TGTGCCAGCAGCGCCGGACAGGGAGGCAATTCACCCCTCCACTTT.

Here the CDR3 DNA reads TGTGCCAGCAGCACACCCCGCAGCGGCTATGGCTACACCTTC. Protein product: CASSTPRSGYGYTF. This chain connects TRBV5-6 to TRBJ1-2; D ambiguous. In germline, CDR1 is SGHDT, CDR2 YYEEEE. V shed 4 bases and J shed 4 bases, with 14 bases lying between them. CDR3 length: 14 amino acids.

The chain carries TRBV19 and TRBJ1-6; D might be TRBD1 (5 bases). In germline, CDR1 is LNHDA, CDR2 SQIVND (reference sequence). Trimming cost V 3 bases and J 5 bases, with 8 bases left between them. The CDR3 contains 14 residues. The CDR3 here is CASSIGGDNSPLHF. CDR3 nucleotide sequence: TGTGCCAGTAGTATTGGAGGGGATAATTCACCCCTCCACTTT.

DNA of the CDR3: TGCAGTGTCGGGAGCCTCTATGGCTACACCTTC. It specifies CSVGSLYGYTF. This rearrangement joins TRBV20-1 to TRBJ1-2; no clear D gene. Germline loops: CDR1 DFQATT, CDR2 SNEGSKA (reference sequence). Trimming left V 7 bases short and J 4 bases short, with 10 bases between. The CDR3 runs 11 residues.

This clone has a handful of counts. The CDR3 region has the DNA TGTGCCAGCAGCTTTACAGGGTTAAGCTCTGGAAACACCATATATTTT. Translation: CASSFTGLSSGNTIYF. The chain has TRBV7-9 and TRBJ1-3; tentative D call: TRBD1 (6 bases). Germline V lookup: CDR1 SEHNR, CDR2 FQNEAQ (reference sequence). Trimming cost V 3 bases and J 0 bases, with 12 bases left between them. The CDR3 has 16 amino acids.

The rearrangement joins TRBV6-5 to TRBJ1-1; TRBD1 agrees at 7 bases. In germline, CDR1 is MNHEY, CDR2 SVGAGI. V lost 6 bases and J lost 6; bases outside the gene matches: 7. This CDR3 comprises 13 residues. The CDR3, as DNA: TGTGCCAGCAGATTGACAGGGCTGGCTGAAGCTTTCTTT. This translates into CASRLTGLAEAFF.

V gene TRBV12-3 or TRBV12-4 combines with J gene TRBJ1-2; 11 bases line up with TRBD1. V dropped 1 base and J dropped 10; count of bases not matched to a gene: 2. The CDR3 consists of 13 residues. CDR3 in DNA: TGTGCCAGCAGTTTAGGGGACAGGGGGTTCTACACCTTC. Translating gives CASSLGDRGFYTF.

As DNA, the CDR3 is TGTGCCAGCAGTTACGGTGGGCATGCAACTAATGAAAAACTGTTTTTT. This gives the protein CASSYGGHATNEKLFF. This chain connects TRBV6-2 or TRBV6-3 to TRBJ1-4, with D hard to call. Trimming left V 2 bases short and J 0 bases short, with 10 bases between. The length of the CDR3 is 16 residues. CDR1 and CDR2 from the germline V gene are MNHEY and SVGEGT.

The chain uses TRBV13 and TRBJ2-1, with 9 bases that match TRBD1. V lost 4 bases and J lost 11; bases outside the gene matches: 6. The CDR3 covers 13 residues. Germline lookup yields CDR1 PRHDT and CDR2 FYEKMQ (reference sequence). CDR3 sequence reads: CASSSWDRAKQFF. The CDR3 DNA is TGTGCCAGCAGCTCTTGGGACAGGGCCAAGCAGTTCTTC. Full variable domain (rest looked up from reference TRBV13 and TRBJ2-1): AAGVIQSPRHLIKEKRETATLKCYPIPRHDTVYWYQQGPGQDPQFLISFYEKMQSDKGSIPDRFSAQQFSDYHSELNMSSLELGDSALYFCASSSWDRAKQFFGPGTRLTVL.

This sequence joins TRBV6-5 and TRBJ1-2; weak D call: TRBD1 (5 bases). The germline V gene encodes CDR1 MNHEY and CDR2 SVGAGI. V was cut by 4 bases and J by 8 bases, with 17 bases left in between. This CDR3 region has 14 residues. CDR3 sequence: CASSLFSGVEGYTF. In nucleotides, the CDR3 is TGTGCCAGCAGTTTATTCTCGGGGGTCGAGGGCTACACCTTC.

Concerning this clone: Other DNA sequences of this sample code for an identical CDR3. CDR3 region: CSVGGNGYTF. The CDR3 DNA is TGCAGCGTTGGCGGTAATGGCTACACCTTC. V gene TRBV29-1 combines with J gene TRBJ1-2; D remains ambiguous. Germline loops: CDR1 SQVTM, CDR2 ANQGSEA. V lost 4 bases to trimming and J lost 6 bases, with 6 bases between them. The CDR3 covers 10 residues. The entire variable domain, with the rest obtained from reference TRBV29-1 and TRBJ1-2, is as follows: SAVISQKPSRDICQRGTSLTIQCQVDSQVTMMFWYRQQPGQSLTLIATANQGSEATYESGFVIDKFPISRPNLTFSTLTVSNMSPEDSSIYLCSVGGNGYTFGSGTRLTVV.

The chain uses TRBV3-1 (or the pseudogene TRBV3-2) and TRBJ2-1, with D perhaps TRBD2 (5 bases). The CDR3 extends over 18 amino acids. CDR1 is LGHDT and CDR2 is YNNKEL in the germline V gene (reference sequence). Trimming left V 0 bases short and J 0 bases short, with 15 bases between. The chain's CDR3 is CASSQDRERGSSYNEQFF. In nucleotides, the CDR3 is TGTGCCAGCAGCCAAGATAGGGAACGGGGAAGCTCCTACAATGAGCAGTTCTTC.

V and J are TRBV19 and TRBJ2-6; D perhaps matches TRBD1 (6 bases). In germline, CDR1 is LNHDA, CDR2 SQIVND (reference sequence). V was trimmed by 10 bases and J by 3 bases, leaving 16 bases between them. The CDR3 covers 15 residues. The CDR3 DNA is TGTGCCACCCAGACTGGGGGCGGTGGGGCCAACGTCCTGACTTTC. It yields the protein CATQTGGGGANVLTF.

This chain joins TRBV5-1 and TRBJ2-1; 7 positions agree with TRBD1. In germline, CDR1 is SGHRS, CDR2 YFSETQ. V shed 0 bases and J 0 bases; nucleotides not matched to a gene: 12. CDR3 size: 19 residues. This chain's CDR3 is CASSLAVRTGRNSYNEQFF. The DNA for the CDR3 is TGCGCCAGCAGCTTGGCCGTGAGGACAGGTCGGAACTCCTACAATGAGCAGTTCTTC.

This chain uses TRBV12-3 or TRBV12-4 with TRBJ1-1, with D possibly TRBD1 on 6 matching bases. V was shortened by 6 bases and J by 7 bases, with 15 bases between the two germline ends. The CDR3 has 13 residues. This CDR3 reads CASSHGTRGEAFF. The CDR3 DNA reads TGTGCCAGCAGCCACGGGACCAGGGGTGAAGCTTTCTTT.

The chain couples TRBV4-1 to TRBJ2-5; 8 nucleotides align to TRBD1. The CDR3 runs to 15 residues. Trimming removed 1 base from V and 5 bases from J; junction bases left unmatched: 6. CDR1 is MGHRA and CDR2 is YSYEKL in the germline V gene. CDR3 sequence reads: CASSQVSGGAETQYF. CDR3 bases: TGCGCCAGCAGCCAAGTGTCAGGGGGCGCGGAGACCCAGTACTTC.

The V and J genes are TRBV19 and TRBJ1-2, with D perhaps TRBD1 (5 bases). Germline V gene data show CDR1 as LNHDA and CDR2 as SQIVND (reference sequence). Trimming left V 4 bases short and J 0 bases short, with 12 bases between. This CDR3 contains 15 residues. The CDR3 sequence is CASSTRQTANYGYTF. CDR3 DNA sequence: TGTGCCAGTAGTACGCGACAGACGGCTAACTATGGCTACACCTTC.

CDR3 sequence: CASSEALVAGESGRETQYF. The DNA for the CDR3 is TGTGCCAGCAGTGAAGCGCTCGTAGCGGGGGAGTCTGGACGCGAGACCCAGTACTTC. The rearrangement links TRBV6-1 to TRBJ2-5; 9 bases align to TRBD2. The CDR3 length is 19 residues. The germline CDR1 and CDR2 sequences are MNHNS and SASEGT. After removal of 0 bases from V and 5 bases from J, the junction contained 16 bases not matched to a gene.

This chain joins TRBV6-5 and TRBJ2-7; 15 nucleotides match TRBD2. After removal of 10 bases from V and 4 bases from J, the junction contained 2 bases not matched to a gene. This CDR3 has 13 amino acids. Germline-derived CDR1 and CDR2 are MNHEY and SVGAGI. The CDR3 protein is CANGLAGGYEQYF. The CDR3 region has the DNA TGTGCCAATGGACTAGCGGGGGGGTACGAGCAGTACTTC.

The chain uses TRBV23-1 and TRBJ2-1, with D tentatively TRBD1 (5 bases). TRBV23-1 has ORF status, its function being uncertain. The CDR3 has 13 amino acids. The V end was cut by 3 bases, the J end by 5 bases, with 8 bases between. The CDR3 DNA reads TGCGCCAGCAGTCACTCCAGGGACAATGAGCAGTTCTTC. Residues: CASSHSRDNEQFF.

The genes are TRBV24-1 and TRBJ1-5, with 7 bases identical to TRBD1. In germline, CDR1 is KGHDR, CDR2 SFDVKD. The CDR3 extends over 14 amino acids. V lost 4 bases and J lost 3; bases outside the gene matches: 2. The DNA of the CDR3 is TGTGCCACCAGTGAGGGACAGTCCAATCAGCCCCAGCATTTT. Its translation: CATSEGQSNQPQHF.

The chain employs TRBV5-4 and TRBJ1-2; TRBD1 aligns across 11 bases. This CDR3 is 18 amino acids long. Per the germline V gene, CDR1 is SGHNT and CDR2 is YYREEE (reference sequence). V was pared by 5 bases and J by 2 bases, with 14 bases of the junction left unmatched. The CDR3 here is CASRRGTGGYGGNYGYTF. The CDR3 DNA reads as TGTGCCAGCAGACGTGGGACAGGGGGATATGGCGGAAACTATGGCTACACCTTC.